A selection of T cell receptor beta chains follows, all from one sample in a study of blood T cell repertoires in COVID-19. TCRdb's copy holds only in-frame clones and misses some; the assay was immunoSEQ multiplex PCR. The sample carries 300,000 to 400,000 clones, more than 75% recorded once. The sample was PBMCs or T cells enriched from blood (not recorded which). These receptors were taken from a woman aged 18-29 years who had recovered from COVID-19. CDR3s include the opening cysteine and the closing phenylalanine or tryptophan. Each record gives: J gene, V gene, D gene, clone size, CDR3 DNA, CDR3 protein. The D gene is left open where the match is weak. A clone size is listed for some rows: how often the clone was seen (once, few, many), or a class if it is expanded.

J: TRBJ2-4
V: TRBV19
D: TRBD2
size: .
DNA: TGTGCCAGTAGTATGGGGCGGGGGTTAGCCAAAAACATTCAGTACTTC
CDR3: CASSMGRGLAKNIQYF

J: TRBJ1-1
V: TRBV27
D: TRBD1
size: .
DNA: TGTGCCAGCATCCCTTTCCTGGGGACAGGGGACACTGAAGCTTTCTTT
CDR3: CASIPFLGTGDTEAFF

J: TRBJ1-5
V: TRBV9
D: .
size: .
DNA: TGTGCCAGCAGCGGGGAAGAGGGTCAGCCCCAGCATTTT
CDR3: CASSGEEGQPQHF

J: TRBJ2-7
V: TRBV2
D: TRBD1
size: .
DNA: TGTGCCAGCGGGCTGGGACAGGTTGAACACGAGCAGTACTTC
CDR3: CASGLGQVEHEQYF

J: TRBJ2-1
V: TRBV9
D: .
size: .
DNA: TGTGCCAGCAGCGTAGTCGTAGACATCGGCAATGAGCAGTTCTTC
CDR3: CASSVVVDIGNEQFF

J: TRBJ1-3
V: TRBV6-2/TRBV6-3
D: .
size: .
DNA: TGTGCCAGCAGTCCACCGAGTAACACCATATATTTT
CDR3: CASSPPSNTIYF

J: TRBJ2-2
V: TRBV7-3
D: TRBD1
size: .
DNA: TGTGCCAGCAGCTCCCCCGACAGGGGGAATGGGAACACCGGGGAGCTGTTTTTT
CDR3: CASSSPDRGNGNTGELFF

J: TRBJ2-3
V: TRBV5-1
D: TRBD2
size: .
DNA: TGCGCCAGCAGCTTGGGTCCTAGCGGGGGGGCCGCAGATACGCAGTATTTT
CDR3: CASSLGPSGGAADTQYF

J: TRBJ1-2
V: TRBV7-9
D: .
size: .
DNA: TGTGCCAGCAGCTTATCGACAGAAATTAACTATGGCTACACCTTC
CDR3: CASSLSTEINYGYTF

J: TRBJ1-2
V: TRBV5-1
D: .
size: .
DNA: TGCGCCAGCAGCTTGAACAGGGCGAGCTATGGCTACACCTTC
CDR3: CASSLNRASYGYTF

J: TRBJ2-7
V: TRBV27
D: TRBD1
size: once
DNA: TGTGCCAGCAGTTTATCGGTCCCCGCGACAGGGGCGAGCTCCTACGAGCAGTACTTC
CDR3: CASSLSVPATGASSYEQYF

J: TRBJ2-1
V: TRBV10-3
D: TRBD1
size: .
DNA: TGTGCCATCAAGGGACAGGGGGCGACTGAGCAGTTCTTC
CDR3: CAIKGQGATEQFF

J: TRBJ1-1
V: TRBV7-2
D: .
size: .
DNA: TGTGCCAGCAGCTCCCGACAGGTGAACACTGAAGCTTTCTTT
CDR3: CASSSRQVNTEAFF

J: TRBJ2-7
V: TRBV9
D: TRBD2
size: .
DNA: TGTGCCAGCAGCGGCATTAGCGGGGGGGCCTCTGATGAGCAGTACTTC
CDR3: CASSGISGGASDEQYF

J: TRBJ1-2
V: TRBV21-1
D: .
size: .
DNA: TGTGCCAGCAGCGGACAGGTACACTATGGCTACACCTTC
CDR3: CASSGQVHYGYTF

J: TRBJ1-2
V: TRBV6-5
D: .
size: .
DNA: TGTGCCAGCAGTTACTCCGTGCGGGGCTTTAACTATGGCTACACCTTC
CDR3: CASSYSVRGFNYGYTF

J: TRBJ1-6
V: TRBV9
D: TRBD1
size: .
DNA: TGTGCCAGCAGCGTAGGGGCGGCAGACAGGGGGTCACCCCTCCACTTT
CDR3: CASSVGAADRGSPLHF

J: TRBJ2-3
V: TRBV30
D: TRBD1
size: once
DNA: TGTGCCTGGAGTGTTAGGACAGGGGGCGCAAATACGCAGTATTTT
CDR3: CAWSVRTGGANTQYF

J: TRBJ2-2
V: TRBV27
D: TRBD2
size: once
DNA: TGTGCCAGCAGTCGGGCTAGCGGAGCCCCGAACACCGGGGAGCTGTTTTTT
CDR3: CASSRASGAPNTGELFF

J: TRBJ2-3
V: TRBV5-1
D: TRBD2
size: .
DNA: TGCGCCAGCAGCTTGGTAAGGTCAGAGGCTAGCGGGTTTAGGACAGATACGCAGTATTTT
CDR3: CASSLVRSEASGFRTDTQYF

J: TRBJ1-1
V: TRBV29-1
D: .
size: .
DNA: TGCAGCGTTTCACAGGGAAGGAACACTGAAGCTTTCTTT
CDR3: CSVSQGRNTEAFF

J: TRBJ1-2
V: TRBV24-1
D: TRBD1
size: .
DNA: TGTGCCACCAGTGACCGGGACAGGGTCTATGGCTACACCTTC
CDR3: CATSDRDRVYGYTF

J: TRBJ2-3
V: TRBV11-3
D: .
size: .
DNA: TGTGCCAGCAGCTTGAAACAGGCTCTCGACACAGATACGCAGTATTTT
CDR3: CASSLKQALDTDTQYF

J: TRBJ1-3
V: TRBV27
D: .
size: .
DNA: TGTGCCAGCAGTGACAGGCAGTACTCTGGAAACACCATATATTTT
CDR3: CASSDRQYSGNTIYF

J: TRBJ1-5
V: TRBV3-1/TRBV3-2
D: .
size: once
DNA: TGTGCCAGCAGCCAAGAACACAGCAATCAGCCCCAGCATTTT
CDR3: CASSQEHSNQPQHF

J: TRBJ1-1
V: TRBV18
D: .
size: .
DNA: TGTGCCAGCTCACCACCAAACAGGGACCCTGAAGCTTTCTTT
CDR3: CASSPPNRDPEAFF

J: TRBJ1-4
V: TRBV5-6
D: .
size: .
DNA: TGTGCCAGCAGCTTTAGTGGTGAAAAACTGTTTTTT
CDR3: CASSFSGEKLFF

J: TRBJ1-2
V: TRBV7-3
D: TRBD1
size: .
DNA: TGTGCCAGCAGACCCGGGACAGGCTATGGCTACACCTTC
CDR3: CASRPGTGYGYTF

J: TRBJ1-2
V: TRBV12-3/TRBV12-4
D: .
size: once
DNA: TGTGCCAGCAGTTTGGCCGGGGACTATGGCTACACCTTC
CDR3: CASSLAGDYGYTF

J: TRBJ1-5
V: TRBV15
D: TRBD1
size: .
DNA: TGTGCCACCAGCGACCAAGGACAGGGGGCGATTCAGCCCCAGCATTTT
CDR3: CATSDQGQGAIQPQHF

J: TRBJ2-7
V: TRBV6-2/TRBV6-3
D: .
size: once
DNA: TGTGCCAGCAGTCGCGGAGGGATCTACGAGCAGTACTTC
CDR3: CASSRGGIYEQYF

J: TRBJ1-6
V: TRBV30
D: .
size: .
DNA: TGTGCCTGGAGTGCACTGGGAGAAAGTTCACCCCTCCACTTT
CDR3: CAWSALGESSPLHF

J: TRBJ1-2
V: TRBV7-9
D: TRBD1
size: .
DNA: TGTGCCAGCAGCTTCGGACAGGCGAATGGCTACACCTTC
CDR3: CASSFGQANGYTF